This TCR beta chain came from a study of blood T cell repertoires in COVID-19. Study in general: Samples representing acute and convalescent COVID-19 were sourced from the United States, Italy and Spain. In each case, the material was cDNA or gDNA derived from T cells, B-cell-depleted T cells, or PBMCs.

Source study methods: Scientists estimated how many nucleated cells there were by amplifying reference gene primers. Method: immunoSEQ multiplex PCR; TCRdb's copy keeps in-frame clones and lacks some. The DNA gave D and trimming, while V, J and clone size come from that table. Of about 230,000 clones listed, about 88% are singletons. Sequenced input: peripheral blood. This TCR was sampled from a man aged 35-49 years with acute or convalescent COVID-19.

The CDR3 loop is CASSQVDYYPRTEAFF. CDR3 in DNA: TGTGCCAGCAGCCAAGTGGACTATTACCCACGCACTGAAGCTTTCTTT. The V gene is TRBV3-1 (or the pseudogene TRBV3-2), the J gene TRBJ1-1; D uncertain. V was trimmed by 1 base and J by 4 bases, leaving 16 bases between them. This CDR3 spans 16 amino acids. Germline values: CDR1 LGHDT, CDR2 YNNKEL (reference sequence).